This TCR beta chain was recorded in a study of blood T cells in healthy people across ages. This CDR3 is built from 15 residues. Germline V gene sequence: CDR1 ENHRY, CDR2 SYGVKD. The authors ran a second PCR of 7 to 11 cycles using a sample-barcoded 5' primer and a J-beta primer mix. TCRdb recomputed calls from the 5' RACE reads with MiXCR, one row per CDR3 protein. The sample has more than 500,000 distinct CDR3 sequences, about 27% seen once; the top ten hold 3% to 4%. The data were also submitted as part of a second study, on T cells of mothers and their children.

This TCR derives from a boy aged 2 to 10 in good health. The sample consisted of blood. This chain joins TRBV10-3 and TRBJ2-5, with D possibly matching TRBD1 (5 bases). The tail of the sequence fits TRBJ2-7 better, so the J call may be wrong. The CDR3 DNA follows: TGTGCCATCAGTGAGTCGCAGGGAAGCTCCTACGAGCAGTACTTC. The encoded protein is CAISESQGSSYEQYF.